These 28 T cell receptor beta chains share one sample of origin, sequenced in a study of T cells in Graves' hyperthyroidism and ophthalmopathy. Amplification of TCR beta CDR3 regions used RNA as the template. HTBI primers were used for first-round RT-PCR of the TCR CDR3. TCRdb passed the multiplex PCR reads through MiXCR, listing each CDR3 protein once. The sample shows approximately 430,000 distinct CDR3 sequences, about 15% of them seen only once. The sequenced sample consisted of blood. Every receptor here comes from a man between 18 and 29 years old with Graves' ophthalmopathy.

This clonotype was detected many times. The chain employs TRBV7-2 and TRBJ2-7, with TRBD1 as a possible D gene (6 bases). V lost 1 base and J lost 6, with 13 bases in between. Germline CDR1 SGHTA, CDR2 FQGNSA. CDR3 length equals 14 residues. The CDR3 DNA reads TGTGCCAGCAGCTTAGTGGGGGCAGGGGCCGAGCAGTACTTC. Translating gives CASSLVGAGAEQYF.

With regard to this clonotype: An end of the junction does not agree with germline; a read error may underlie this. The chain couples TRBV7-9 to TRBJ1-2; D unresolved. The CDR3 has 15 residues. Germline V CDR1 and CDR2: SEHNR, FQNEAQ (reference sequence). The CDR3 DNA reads TGTGCCAGCAGCCTAGCCCTAAGTTGGCCCGATGGCTACACCTTC. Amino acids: CASSLALSWPDGYTF.

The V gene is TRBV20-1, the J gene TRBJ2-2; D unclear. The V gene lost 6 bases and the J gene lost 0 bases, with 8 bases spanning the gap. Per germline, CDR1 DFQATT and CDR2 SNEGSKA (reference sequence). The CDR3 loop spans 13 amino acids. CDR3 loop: CSAEGPNTGELFF. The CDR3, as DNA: TGCAGTGCAGAAGGACCGAACACCGGGGAGCTGTTTTTT.

CDR3 nucleotides: TGCAGCGTCGGGCTTGGCAACAATGAGCAGTTCTTC. Its protein product is CSVGLGNNEQFF. The genes are TRBV29-1 and TRBJ2-1; the D is unclear. The CDR3 is made up of 12 amino acids. Germline V gene lookup returns CDR1 SQVTM and CDR2 ANQGSEA. Trimming stripped 6 bases from V and 5 bases from J, with 11 bases between.

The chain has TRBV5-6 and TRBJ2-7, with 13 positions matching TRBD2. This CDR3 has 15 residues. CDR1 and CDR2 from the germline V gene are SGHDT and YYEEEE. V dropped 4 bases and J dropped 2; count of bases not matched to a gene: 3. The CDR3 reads CASSTSGGAAYEQYF. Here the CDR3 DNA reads TGTGCCAGCAGCACTAGCGGGGGGGCGGCCTACGAGCAGTACTTC.

The CDR3 bases are TGCGCCAGCAGCGTCCAAACTAGCGGGGGGCCAGATACGCAGTATTTT. This codes for CASSVQTSGGPDTQYF. V gene TRBV5-1 combines with J gene TRBJ2-3; 12 bases match TRBD2. Germline CDR1 is SGHRS and CDR2 is YFSETQ. V trimming: 4 bases; J trimming: 4 bases; junction bases outside the gene matches: 7. The CDR3 runs to 16 residues.

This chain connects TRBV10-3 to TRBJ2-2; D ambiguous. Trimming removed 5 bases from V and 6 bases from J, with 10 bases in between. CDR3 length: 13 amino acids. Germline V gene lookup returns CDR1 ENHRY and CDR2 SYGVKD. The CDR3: CAISNLGPGELFF. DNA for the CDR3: TGTGCCATCAGTAATCTAGGTCCCGGGGAGCTGTTTTTT.

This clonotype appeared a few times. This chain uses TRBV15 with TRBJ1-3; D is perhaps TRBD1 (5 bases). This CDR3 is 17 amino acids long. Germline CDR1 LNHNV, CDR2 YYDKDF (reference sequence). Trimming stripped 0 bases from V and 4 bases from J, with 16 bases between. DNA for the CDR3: TGTGCCACCAGCAGAGATCCTGCCACAGGAGCGGGAAACACCATATATTTT. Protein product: CATSRDPATGAGNTIYF.

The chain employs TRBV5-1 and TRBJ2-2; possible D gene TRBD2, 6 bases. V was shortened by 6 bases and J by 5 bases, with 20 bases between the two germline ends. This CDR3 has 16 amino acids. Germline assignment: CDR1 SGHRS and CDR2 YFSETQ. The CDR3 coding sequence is TGCGCCAGCAATTTTGGAGGGTCAGGGAGGACCGGGGAGCTGTTTTTT. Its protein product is CASNFGGSGRTGELFF.

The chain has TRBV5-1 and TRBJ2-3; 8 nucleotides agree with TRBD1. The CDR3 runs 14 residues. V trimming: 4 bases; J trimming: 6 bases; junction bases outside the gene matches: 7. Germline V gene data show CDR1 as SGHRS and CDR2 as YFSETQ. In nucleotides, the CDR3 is TGCGCCAGCAGCGCCCAGGGGGCAGGCGATACGCAGTATTTT. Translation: CASSAQGAGDTQYF. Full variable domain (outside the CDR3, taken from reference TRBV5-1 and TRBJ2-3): KAGVTQTPRYLIKTRGQQVTLSCSPISGHRSVSWYQQTPGQGLQFLFEYFSETQRNKGNFPGRFSGRQFSNSRSEMNVSTLELGDSALYLCASSAQGAGDTQYFGPGTRLTVL.

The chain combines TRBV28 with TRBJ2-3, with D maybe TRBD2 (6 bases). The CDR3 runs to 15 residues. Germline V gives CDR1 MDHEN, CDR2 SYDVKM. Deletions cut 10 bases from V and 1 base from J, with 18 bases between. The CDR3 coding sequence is TGTGCCACCCACCCAGGGCCTAGCGGCACAGATACGCAGTATTTT. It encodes CATHPGPSGTDTQYF.

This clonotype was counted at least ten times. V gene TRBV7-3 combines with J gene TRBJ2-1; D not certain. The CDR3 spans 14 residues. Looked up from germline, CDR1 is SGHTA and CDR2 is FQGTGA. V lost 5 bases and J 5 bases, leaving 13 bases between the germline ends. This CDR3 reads CASSPHREHNEQFF. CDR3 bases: TGTGCCAGCAGCCCCCATCGTGAGCACAATGAGCAGTTCTTC.

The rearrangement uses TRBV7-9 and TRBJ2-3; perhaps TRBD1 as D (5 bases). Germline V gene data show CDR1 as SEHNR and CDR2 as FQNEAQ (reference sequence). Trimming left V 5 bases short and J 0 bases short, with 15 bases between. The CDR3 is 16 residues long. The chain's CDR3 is CASSPRQLISTDTQYF. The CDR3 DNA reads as TGTGCCAGCAGCCCCCGACAGCTTATTAGCACAGATACGCAGTATTTT.

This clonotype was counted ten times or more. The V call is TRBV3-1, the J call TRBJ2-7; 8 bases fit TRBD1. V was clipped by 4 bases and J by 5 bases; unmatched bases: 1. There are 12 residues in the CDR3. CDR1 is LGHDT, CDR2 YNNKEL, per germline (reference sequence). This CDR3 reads CASSRTGHEQYF. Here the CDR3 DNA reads TGTGCCAGCAGCCGGACAGGGCACGAGCAGTACTTC.

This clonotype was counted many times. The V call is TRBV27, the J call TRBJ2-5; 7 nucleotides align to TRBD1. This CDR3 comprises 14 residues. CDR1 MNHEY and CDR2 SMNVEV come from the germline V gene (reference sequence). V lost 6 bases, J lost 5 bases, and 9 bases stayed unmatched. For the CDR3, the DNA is TGTGCCAGCAGGACAGGGTTGTTGGGGGAGACCCAGTACTTC. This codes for CASRTGLLGETQYF.

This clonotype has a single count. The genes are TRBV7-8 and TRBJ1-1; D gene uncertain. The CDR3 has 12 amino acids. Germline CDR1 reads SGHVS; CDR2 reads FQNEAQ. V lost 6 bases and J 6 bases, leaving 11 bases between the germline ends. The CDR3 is CASRTSAPEAFF. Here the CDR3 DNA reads TGTGCCAGCAGGACTTCAGCCCCTGAAGCTTTCTTT.

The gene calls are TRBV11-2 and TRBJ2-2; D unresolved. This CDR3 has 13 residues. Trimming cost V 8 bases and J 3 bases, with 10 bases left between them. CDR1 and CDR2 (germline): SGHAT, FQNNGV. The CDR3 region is CASGGQHTGELFF. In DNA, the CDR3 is TGTGCCAGCGGTGGGCAGCACACCGGGGAGCTGTTTTTT.

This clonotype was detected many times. As DNA, the CDR3 is TGTGCCAGCAGCCCAGCAGTTGGTGTCGGGAGGGAGGCAGATACGCAGTATTTT. Its translation: CASSPAVGVGREADTQYF. V usage is TRBV7-9 and J usage is TRBJ2-3; TRBD2 agrees at 8 bases. Germline CDR1 is SEHNR and CDR2 is FQNEAQ (reference sequence). The length of the CDR3 is 18 residues. The V gene end was trimmed by 5 bases and the J gene end by 4 bases; junction bases not matched to a gene: 17.

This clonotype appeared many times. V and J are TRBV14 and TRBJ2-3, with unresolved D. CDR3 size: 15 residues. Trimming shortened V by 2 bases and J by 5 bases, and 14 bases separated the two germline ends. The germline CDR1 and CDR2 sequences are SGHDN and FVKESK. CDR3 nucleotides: TGTGCCAGCAGCCAAAGGACCACGGCTGTAGATACGCAGTATTTT. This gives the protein CASSQRTTAVDTQYF.

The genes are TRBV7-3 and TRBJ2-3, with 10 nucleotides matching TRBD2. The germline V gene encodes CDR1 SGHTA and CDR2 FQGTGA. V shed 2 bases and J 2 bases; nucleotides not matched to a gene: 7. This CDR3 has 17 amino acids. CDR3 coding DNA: TGTGCCAGCAGCTTAGTGGCGCTAGCGGGAGCCACAGATACGCAGTATTTT. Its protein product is CASSLVALAGATDTQYF.

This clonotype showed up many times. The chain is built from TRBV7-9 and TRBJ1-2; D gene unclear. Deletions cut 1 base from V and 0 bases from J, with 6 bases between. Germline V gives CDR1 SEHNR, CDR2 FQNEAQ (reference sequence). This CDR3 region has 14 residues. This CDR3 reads CASSLGRTNYGYTF. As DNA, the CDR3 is TGTGCCAGCAGCTTAGGACGGACTAACTATGGCTACACCTTC.

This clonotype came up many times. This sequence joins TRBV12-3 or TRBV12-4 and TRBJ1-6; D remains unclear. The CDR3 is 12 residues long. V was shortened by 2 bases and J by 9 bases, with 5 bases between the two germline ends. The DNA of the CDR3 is TGTGCCAGCAGTTTAAGCGGTTCACCCCTCCACTTT. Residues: CASSLSGSPLHF.

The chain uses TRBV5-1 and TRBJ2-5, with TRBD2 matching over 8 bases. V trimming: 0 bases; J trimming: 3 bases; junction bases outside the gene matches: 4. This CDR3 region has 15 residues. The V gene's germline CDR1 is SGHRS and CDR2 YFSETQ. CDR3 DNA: TGCGCCAGCAGCTTGGCCGGGAGGGTCGAAGAGACCCAGTACTTC. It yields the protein CASSLAGRVEETQYF.

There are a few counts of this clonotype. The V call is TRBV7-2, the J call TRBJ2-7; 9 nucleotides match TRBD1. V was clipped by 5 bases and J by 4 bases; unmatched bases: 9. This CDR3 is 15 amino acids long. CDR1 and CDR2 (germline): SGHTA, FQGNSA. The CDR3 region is CASSTYRGRVYEQYF. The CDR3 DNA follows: TGTGCCAGCAGCACCTACAGGGGGCGCGTATACGAGCAGTACTTC.

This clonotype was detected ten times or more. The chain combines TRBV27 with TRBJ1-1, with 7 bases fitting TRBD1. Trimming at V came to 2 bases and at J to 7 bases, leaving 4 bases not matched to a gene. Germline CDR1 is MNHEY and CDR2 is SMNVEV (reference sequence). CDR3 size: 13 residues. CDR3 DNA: TGTGCCAGCAGTTTAAGAGGGGGCCTTGAAGCTTTCTTT. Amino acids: CASSLRGGLEAFF.

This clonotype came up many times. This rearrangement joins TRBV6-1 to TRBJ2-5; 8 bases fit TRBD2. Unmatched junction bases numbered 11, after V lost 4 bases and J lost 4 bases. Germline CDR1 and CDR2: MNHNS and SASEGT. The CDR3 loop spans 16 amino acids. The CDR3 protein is CASSVWLARGGETQYF. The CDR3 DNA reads TGTGCCAGCAGTGTCTGGCTAGCCCGGGGGGGAGAGACCCAGTACTTC.

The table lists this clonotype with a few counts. In nucleotides, the CDR3 is TGTGCCACCAGCAGAGATGGGCTAGCGGGGGCCCCAGGTGGCACAGATACGCAGTATTTT. Encoded protein: CATSRDGLAGAPGGTDTQYF. This rearrangement joins TRBV15 to TRBJ2-3; 10 nucleotides match TRBD2. CDR1 LNHNV and CDR2 YYDKDF come from the germline V gene (reference sequence). J was trimmed by 1 base and V by 0 bases; bases with no gene match: 13. The CDR3 covers 20 residues.

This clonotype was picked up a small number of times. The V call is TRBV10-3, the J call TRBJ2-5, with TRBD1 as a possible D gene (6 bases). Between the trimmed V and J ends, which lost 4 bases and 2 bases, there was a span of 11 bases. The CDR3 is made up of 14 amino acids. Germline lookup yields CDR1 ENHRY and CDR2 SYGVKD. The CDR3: CAISVGGKQETQYF. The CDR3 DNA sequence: TGTGCCATCAGTGTTGGGGGCAAACAAGAGACCCAGTACTTC.